This TCR beta chain is drawn from a study of blood T cell repertoires in COVID-19. Study at large: Spain, Italy and the United States supplied samples that represented acute and convalescent COVID-19.

CDR3 length: 15 residues. J was trimmed by 4 bases and V by 4 bases; bases with no gene match: 4. The V gene's germline CDR1 is LGHDT and CDR2 YNNKEL (reference sequence). Generated by immunoSEQ multiplex PCR, the TCRdb table keeps only in-frame clones and is missing some. The sample carries roughly 97,000 clones, about 80% recorded once. This receptor was taken from a man aged 65 to 79 with acute or convalescent COVID-19. This chain links TRBV3-1 (or the pseudogene TRBV3-2) with TRBJ1-2, with 12 bases aligning to TRBD1. Material: peripheral blood. CDR3 coding DNA: TGTGCCAGCAGCCTGGGACAGGGGGCCGGCTATGGCTACACCTTC. Encoded protein: CASSLGQGAGYGYTF.